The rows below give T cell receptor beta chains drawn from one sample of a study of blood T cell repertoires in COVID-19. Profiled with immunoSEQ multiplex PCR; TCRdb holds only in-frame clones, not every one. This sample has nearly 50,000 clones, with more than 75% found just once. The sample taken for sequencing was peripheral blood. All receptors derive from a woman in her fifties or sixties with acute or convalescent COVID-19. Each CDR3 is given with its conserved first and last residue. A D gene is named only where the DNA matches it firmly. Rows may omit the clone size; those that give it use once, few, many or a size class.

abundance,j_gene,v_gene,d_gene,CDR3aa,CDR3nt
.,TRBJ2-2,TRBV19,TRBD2,CASRRTGTSGTGELFF,TGTGCCAGTAGACGAACCGGGACTAGTGGTACCGGGGAGCTGTTTTTT
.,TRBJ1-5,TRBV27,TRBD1,CASSLPRTGEGGQPQHF,TGTGCCAGCAGTTTACCCAGGACAGGGGAGGGCGGTCAGCCCCAGCATTTT
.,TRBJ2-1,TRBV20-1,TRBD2,CSASSAGGPNLGEQFF,TGCAGTGCTAGTAGCGCGGGAGGGCCGAATTTGGGGGAGCAGTTCTTC
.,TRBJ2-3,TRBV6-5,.,CASSYGAGVIADTQYF,TGTGCCAGCAGTTACGGTGCAGGGGTAATAGCAGATACGCAGTATTTT
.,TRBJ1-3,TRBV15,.,CATKQGHYSGNTIYF,TGTGCCACGAAACAAGGACACTACTCTGGAAACACCATATATTTT
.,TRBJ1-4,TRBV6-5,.,CASRRQDATNEKLFF,TGTGCCAGCAGGAGACAGGATGCAACTAATGAAAAACTGTTTTTT
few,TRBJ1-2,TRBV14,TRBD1,CASSRRQGGIYGYTF,TGTGCCAGCAGCCGTCGACAGGGTGGGATCTATGGCTACACCTTC
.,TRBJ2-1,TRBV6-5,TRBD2,CASSYSGDTMEQFF,TGTGCCAGCAGTTATAGCGGGGATACAATGGAGCAGTTCTTC
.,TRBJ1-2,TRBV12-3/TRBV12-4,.,CASSSGSGRGYTF,TGTGCCAGCAGCTCAGGGTCGGGGAGGGGCTACACCTTC
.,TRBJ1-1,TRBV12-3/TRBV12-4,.,CASSFRVNTEAFF,TGTGCCAGCAGTTTTCGAGTGAACACTGAAGCTTTCTTT
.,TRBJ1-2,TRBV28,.,CASSFGGSIDGYTF,TGTGCCAGCAGTTTTGGGGGCTCAATAGATGGCTACACCTTC
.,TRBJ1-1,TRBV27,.,CASSSLRAENTEAFF,TGTGCCAGCAGTTCCCTCAGGGCCGAGAACACTGAAGCTTTCTTT
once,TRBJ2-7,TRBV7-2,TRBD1,CASSFRTGVYEQYF,TGTGCCAGCAGCTTTAGGACAGGGGTCTACGAGCAGTACTTC
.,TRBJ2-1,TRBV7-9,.,CASSYPQREQFF,TGTGCCAGCAGCTACCCTCAGCGTGAGCAGTTCTTC
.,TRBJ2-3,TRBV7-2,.,CASSTSGHSTDTQYF,TGTGCCAGCAGCACAAGCGGGCATAGCACAGATACGCAGTATTTT
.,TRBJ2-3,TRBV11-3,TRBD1,CASSSGRTGLTDTQYF,TGTGCCAGCAGCTCTGGCAGGACAGGACTCACAGATACGCAGTATTTT
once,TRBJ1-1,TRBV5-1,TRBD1,CASSLGTGDSEAFF,TGCGCCAGCAGCTTAGGGACAGGGGACAGTGAAGCTTTCTTT
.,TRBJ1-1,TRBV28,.,CASSFGAVVKAFF,TGTGCCAGCAGTTTTGGGGCAGTTGTCAAAGCTTTCTTT
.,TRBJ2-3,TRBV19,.,CASSISETVPDTQYF,TGTGCCAGTAGTATTAGTGAGACAGTCCCAGATACGCAGTATTTT
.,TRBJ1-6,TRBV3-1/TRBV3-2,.,CASSRGQLNSPLHF,TGTGCCAGCAGCAGAGGACAGCTTAATTCACCCCTCCACTTT
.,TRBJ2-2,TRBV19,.,CASSIQLNTGELFF,TGTGCCAGTAGTATACAACTAAACACCGGGGAGCTGTTTTTT
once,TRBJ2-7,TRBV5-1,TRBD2,CASSLGTNYEQYF,TGCGCCAGCAGCCTGGGGACTAACTACGAGCAGTACTTC
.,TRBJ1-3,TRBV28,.,CASRQGETFSRSGNTIYF,TGTGCCAGCAGACAGGGTGAAACCTTTTCTCGCTCTGGAAACACCATATATTTT
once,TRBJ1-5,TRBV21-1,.,CASSKARRDNQPQHF,TGTGCCAGCAGCAAAGCGAGACGGGACAATCAGCCCCAGCATTTT
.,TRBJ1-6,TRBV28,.,CASTKQTGSNSPLHF,TGTGCCAGCACGAAGCAAACAGGGAGTAATTCACCCCTCCACTTT
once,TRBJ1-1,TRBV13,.,CASSSIAGEAFF,TGTGCCAGCAGCTCCATAGCGGGAGAAGCTTTCTTT
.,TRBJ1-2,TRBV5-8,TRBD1,CASSLDFQGAVLDGYTF,TGTGCCAGCAGCTTGGACTTCCAGGGGGCGGTGTTGGATGGCTACACCTTC
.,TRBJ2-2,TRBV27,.,CASSFIGGGPTGELFF,TGTGCCAGCAGTTTTATAGGGGGGGGGCCCACCGGGGAGCTGTTTTTT
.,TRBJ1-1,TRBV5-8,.,CASSSGLGATEAFF,TGTGCCAGCAGCTCCGGTTTGGGGGCAACTGAAGCTTTCTTT
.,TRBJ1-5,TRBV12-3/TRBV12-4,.,CASSLSRFQPQHF,TGTGCCAGCAGTTTATCCAGGTTCCAGCCCCAGCATTTT
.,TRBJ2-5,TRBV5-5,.,CASSSGGTQETQYF,TGTGCCAGCAGCTCAGGTGGTACGCAAGAGACCCAGTACTTC
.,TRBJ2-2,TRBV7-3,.,CASSLRGRNTGELFF,TGTGCCAGCAGCTTAAGAGGCCGGAACACCGGGGAGCTGTTTTTT
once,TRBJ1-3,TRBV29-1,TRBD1,CSAGQGGNTIYF,TGCAGCGCCGGACAGGGGGGAAACACCATATATTTT
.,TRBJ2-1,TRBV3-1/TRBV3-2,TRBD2,CASSFRLPGLAGVGANEQFF,TGTGCCAGCAGCTTTCGCCTCCCGGGACTAGCGGGAGTCGGGGCCAATGAGCAGTTCTTC
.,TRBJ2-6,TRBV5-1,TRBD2,CASRGLAESLTF,TGCGCCAGCAGGGGACTAGCCGAATCACTGACTTTC
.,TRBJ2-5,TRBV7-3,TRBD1,CASSNPGTGQETQYF,TGTGCCAGCTCTAACCCCGGGACAGGCCAAGAGACCCAGTACTTC
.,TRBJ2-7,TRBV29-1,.,CSVVETGVYEQYF,TGCAGCGTTGTAGAGACGGGAGTCTACGAGCAGTACTTC
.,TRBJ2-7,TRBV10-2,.,CASSAVGREQYF,TGCGCCAGCAGTGCGGTCGGGAGAGAGCAGTACTTC
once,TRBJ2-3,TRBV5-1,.,CASSLALRDTQYF,TGCGCCAGCAGCTTGGCCTTGCGGGATACGCAGTATTTT
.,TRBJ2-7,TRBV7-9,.,CASSFRSGFYEQYF,TGTGCCAGCAGCTTTCGTTCGGGGTTCTACGAGCAGTACTTC
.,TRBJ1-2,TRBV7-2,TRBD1,CASSPQGSSGYTF,TGTGCCAGCAGCCCACAGGGGTCTTCGGGCTACACCTTC
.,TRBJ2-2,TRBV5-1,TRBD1,CASSLTGTGYAGELFF,TGCGCCAGCAGCTTAACCGGGACAGGGTATGCCGGGGAGCTGTTTTTT
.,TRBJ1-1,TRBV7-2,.,CASSPTIGVSQRMNTEAFF,TGTGCCAGCAGCCCAACCATTGGAGTGAGCCAGAGAATGAACACTGAAGCTTTCTTT
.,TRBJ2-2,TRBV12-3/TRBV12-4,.,CASSRQLTGELFF,TGTGCCAGCAGCCGACAGCTCACCGGGGAGCTGTTTTTT
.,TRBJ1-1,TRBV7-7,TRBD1,CASTLHDRGPGTEAFF,TGTGCTAGCACCCTTCACGACAGGGGCCCTGGCACTGAAGCTTTCTTT
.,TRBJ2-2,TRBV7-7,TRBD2,CASSLVAGATGELFF,TGTGCCAGCAGCTTAGTAGCGGGGGCCACCGGGGAGCTGTTTTTT
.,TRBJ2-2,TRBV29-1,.,CSVGLLQGTVGELFF,TGCAGCGTTGGTTTATTACAGGGTACTGTCGGGGAGCTGTTTTTT
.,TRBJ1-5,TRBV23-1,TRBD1,CASSQSCRGKGYGNQPQHF,TGCGCCAGCAGTCAATCTTGCAGGGGGAAAGGATATGGCAATCAGCCCCAGCATTTT
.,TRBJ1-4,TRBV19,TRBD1,CASSISTGEANEKLFF,TGTGCCAGTAGTATATCGACAGGGGAAGCTAATGAAAAACTGTTTTTT
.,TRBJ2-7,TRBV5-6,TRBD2,CASSLERGYEQYF,TGTGCCAGCAGCTTGGAGCGGGGCTACGAGCAGTACTTC
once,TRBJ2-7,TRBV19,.,CASSVQGSYEQYF,TGTGCCAGTAGCGTACAGGGATCCTACGAGCAGTACTTC
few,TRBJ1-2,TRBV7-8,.,CASSLRGSSNYGYTF,TGTGCCAGCAGCTTAAGAGGGAGCAGCAACTATGGCTACACCTTC
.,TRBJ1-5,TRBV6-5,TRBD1,CASRPGTEAQPQHF,TGTGCCAGCAGACCCGGGACAGAGGCCCAGCCCCAGCATTTT
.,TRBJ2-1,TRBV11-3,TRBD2,CASSSGLADTNEQFF,TGTGCCAGCAGCTCGGGACTAGCGGACACCAATGAGCAGTTCTTC
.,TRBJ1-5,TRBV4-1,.,CASSLRQGPEPQHF,TGCGCCAGCAGCCTGCGTCAGGGGCCAGAGCCCCAGCATTTT
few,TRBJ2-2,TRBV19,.,CASSIDRGGELFF,TGTGCCAGTAGTATAGACAGGGGCGGGGAGCTGTTTTTT
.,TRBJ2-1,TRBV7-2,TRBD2,CASSLSVGGSGNEQFF,TGTGCCAGCAGCTTAAGTGTGGGAGGGTCCGGGAATGAGCAGTTCTTC
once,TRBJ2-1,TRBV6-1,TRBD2,CASSGLRDIFLAGNNEQFF,TGTGCCAGCAGTGGGTTGCGGGACATATTTCTAGCGGGGAACAATGAGCAGTTCTTC
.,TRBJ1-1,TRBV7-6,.,CASSLEKDSYMNTEAFF,TGTGCCAGCAGCTTAGAGAAGGACAGCTACATGAACACTGAAGCTTTCTTT